A single sample gave rise to the 26 T cell receptor beta chains below, sequenced in a study of blood T cell repertoires in COVID-19. Some clones are missing from TCRdb's copy, which holds only in-frame ones; the method was immunoSEQ multiplex PCR. The sample has roughly 250,000 clones; approximately 80% are singletons. Sequencing was performed on peripheral blood. Source of these receptors: an older woman with active or convalescent COVID-19.

The chain uses TRBV18 and TRBJ2-1; 8 nucleotides align to TRBD2. Trimming at V came to 3 bases and at J to 4 bases, leaving 2 bases not matched to a gene. Per the germline V gene, CDR1 is KGHSH and CDR2 is LQKENI. The CDR3 is made up of 14 amino acids. CDR3 sequence (DNA): TGTGCCAGCTCACCTAGCGGGGCGTACAATGAGCAGTTCTTC. Translated: CASSPSGAYNEQFF.

Comment on this clone: The same CDR3 can be traced to other DNA sequences in this sample. J is TRBJ2-7 and V is TRBV19; TRBD2 might be the D (6 bases). Between the trimmed V and J ends, which lost 5 bases and 3 bases, there was a span of 8 bases. The CDR3 consists of 12 residues. CDR1 LNHDA and CDR2 SQIVND come from the germline V gene (reference sequence). The CDR3: CASSPGGYEQYF. CDR3 sequence (DNA): TGTGCCAGTAGTCCCGGGGGCTACGAGCAGTACTTC.

In nucleotides, the CDR3 is TGTGCCAGCTCAACGCCGGGGACTAGCAACTACGAGCAGTACTTC. Amino acid sequence: CASSTPGTSNYEQYF. The chain links TRBV18 to TRBJ2-7, with 9 bases aligning to TRBD2. V gave up 5 bases and J gave up 3 bases; unmatched junction bases: 8. In germline, CDR1 is KGHSH, CDR2 LQKENI. The CDR3 has 15 residues.

V is TRBV21-1 and J is TRBJ2-5; the tabulated D call, TRBD1, remains unverified against the DNA. TRBV21-1 is a known pseudogene. The CDR3 has 14 residues. This chain's CDR3 is CASTIQSLGEDQYF. CDR3 bases: TGTGCCAGCACCATACAAAGCCTAGGGGAAGACCAGTACTTC.

The genes are TRBV4-1 and TRBJ2-1; 15 positions agree with TRBD2. Germline loops: CDR1 MGHRA, CDR2 YSYEKL. The CDR3 is 20 amino acids. The V and J ends lost 3 bases and 2 bases, in that order; junction bases with no gene match: 11. The CDR3 bases are TGCGCCAGCAGCCAGCCTGGACTAGCGGGAGGGCCTGGGGCCTACAATGAGCAGTTCTTC. Its translation: CASSQPGLAGGPGAYNEQFF.

J is TRBJ2-5 and V is TRBV5-1; TRBD2 matches 9 bases. Germline CDR1 is SGHRS and CDR2 is YFSETQ. CDR3 length: 15 amino acids. V trimming: 3 bases; J trimming: 2 bases; junction bases outside the gene matches: 5. For the CDR3, the DNA is TGCGCCAGCAGCTCTGTAGCGGGAGTTCAAGAGACCCAGTACTTC. This sequence encodes CASSSVAGVQETQYF.

This chain connects TRBV27 to TRBJ2-3; weak D call: TRBD1 (6 bases). Germline values: CDR1 MNHEY, CDR2 SMNVEV (reference sequence). V lost 5 bases, J lost 1 base, and 10 bases lay in between. The CDR3 length is 14 residues. CDR3 DNA: TGTGCCAGCAGTGGCTACAGGGGCACAGATACGCAGTATTTT. Translating gives CASSGYRGTDTQYF.

The chain has TRBV6-5 and TRBJ1-1, with a tentative D call TRBD1 (6 bases). Germline-derived CDR1 and CDR2 are MNHEY and SVGAGI. The length of the CDR3 is 14 residues. V lost 5 bases, J lost 3 bases, and 13 bases lay in between. The DNA of the CDR3 is TGTGCCAGCAGTCCAGGACAGAGGGACACTGAAGCTTTCTTT. This translates into CASSPGQRDTEAFF.

This rearrangement joins TRBV18 to TRBJ1-5; 7 nucleotides align to TRBD1. CDR3 length: 15 residues. Germline trimming cut 3 bases from V and 0 bases from J; bases unmatched to any gene: 2. Germline V lookup: CDR1 KGHSH, CDR2 LQKENI. The CDR3 reads CASSPAGGSNQPQHF. CDR3 in DNA: TGTGCCAGCTCACCGGCAGGGGGTAGCAATCAGCCCCAGCATTTT.

The chain has TRBV5-1 and TRBJ2-5, with 7 bases lining up with TRBD1. The CDR3 runs 14 residues. CDR1 SGHRS and CDR2 YFSETQ come from the germline V gene. V lost 2 bases and J lost 2; bases outside the gene matches: 3. The DNA for the CDR3 is TGCGCCAGCAGCTTTACAGGGGCACAAGAGACCCAGTACTTC. This codes for CASSFTGAQETQYF.

The V and J genes are TRBV23-1 and TRBJ1-5, with D perhaps matching TRBD1 (6 bases). TRBV23-1 is assigned to the ORF class and has an uncertain function. With 4 bases removed from V and 0 bases from J, the gap between germline ends came to 16 bases. The CDR3 is made up of 17 amino acids. The CDR3 is CASSLNRTDYSNQPQHF. Here the CDR3 DNA reads TGCGCCAGCAGTCTTAATCGGACAGATTATAGCAATCAGCCCCAGCATTTT.

CDR3 coding DNA: TGTGCCAGCAGTTCAACAGGGTTTGAGGAGACCCAGTACTTC. Translating it yields CASSSTGFEETQYF. The chain joins TRBV28 to TRBJ2-5; weak D call: TRBD1 (6 bases). Germline values: CDR1 MDHEN, CDR2 SYDVKM. This CDR3 has 14 residues. Trimming left V 4 bases short and J 5 bases short, with 14 bases between.

The V and J genes are TRBV7-9 and TRBJ2-1, with D perhaps matching TRBD1 (6 bases). This CDR3 comprises 14 residues. V lost 2 bases to trimming and J lost 4 bases, with 9 bases between them. CDR1 and CDR2 (germline): SEHNR, FQNEAQ (reference sequence). The CDR3 loop is CASSLTGLYNEQFF. The CDR3 nucleotides are TGTGCCAGCAGCTTAACAGGGCTGTACAATGAGCAGTTCTTC.

This chain uses TRBV18 with TRBJ1-4, with TRBD1 matching over 8 bases. This CDR3 is built from 14 residues. Per germline, CDR1 KGHSH and CDR2 LQKENI. J gave up 5 bases and V 4 bases, and 3 bases lay outside the gene matches. The CDR3 protein is CASSLQGGNEKLFF. The DNA for the CDR3 is TGTGCCAGCTCACTACAGGGGGGGAATGAAAAACTGTTTTTT.

The gene calls are TRBV19 and TRBJ1-1; D gene ambiguous. CDR3 length: 13 residues. Germline V gives CDR1 LNHDA, CDR2 SQIVND (reference sequence). Trimming took off 3 bases at V and 3 bases at J, with 8 bases between the two ends. This chain's CDR3 is CASSISEDTEAFF. For the CDR3, the DNA is TGTGCCAGTAGTATCTCCGAGGACACTGAAGCTTTCTTT.

The CDR3 protein is CASSPRSGQTSEQFF. In DNA form, the CDR3 reads TGTGCCAGCAGCCCCCGATCGGGTCAAACCTCTGAGCAGTTCTTC. The chain employs TRBV7-2 and TRBJ2-1; D gene ambiguous. V was clipped by 5 bases and J by 9 bases, with 20 bases between them. There are 15 residues in the CDR3. Germline lookup yields CDR1 SGHTA and CDR2 FQGNSA.

In this sample, this clone turned up once. V gene TRBV5-4 combines with J gene TRBJ2-1; D is unclear. The CDR3 is made up of 13 amino acids. The V end was cut by 7 bases, the J end by 7 bases, with 15 bases between. Germline-derived CDR1 and CDR2 are SGHNT and YYREEE (reference sequence). In nucleotides, the CDR3 is TGTGCCAGCGCCCTGCGGCTCGAGAATGAGCAGTTCTTC. Its translation: CASALRLENEQFF.

Only a few counts were recorded for this clone. This chain links TRBV13 with TRBJ2-6; 7 bases are shared with TRBD2. Germline V gives CDR1 PRHDT, CDR2 FYEKMQ (reference sequence). Trimming at V came to 5 bases and at J to 2 bases, leaving 3 bases not matched to a gene. The CDR3 length is 15 residues. CDR3 DNA: TGTGCCAGCAGCCCCCGGGGGGCTGGGGCCAACGTCCTGACTTTC. Translating gives CASSPRGAGANVLTF.

The genes are TRBV6-5 and TRBJ1-5, with TRBD1 identical over 7 bases. In germline, CDR1 is MNHEY, CDR2 SVGAGI. The ends lost 6 bases at V and 5 bases at J; junction bases unmatched: 10. The length of the CDR3 is 15 residues. The CDR3 here is CASRQGTIIHQPQHF. The CDR3 bases are TGTGCCAGCAGACAGGGGACAATTATTCATCAGCCCCAGCATTTT.

The chain has TRBV24-1 and TRBJ2-6, with 9 nucleotides matching TRBD2. J gave up 2 bases and V 4 bases, and 2 bases lay outside the gene matches. Germline CDR1 reads KGHDR; CDR2 reads SFDVKD. The CDR3 runs 16 residues. The DNA of the CDR3 is TGTGCCACCAGTGAGCGGGGGGGCGCTGGGGCCAACGTCCTGACTTTC. The encoded protein is CATSERGGAGANVLTF.

The chain is built from TRBV5-8 and TRBJ2-7; a possible D gene is TRBD2 (5 bases). The V gene's germline CDR1 is SGHTS and CDR2 YDEGEE. The CDR3 is 14 amino acids. Between the trimmed V and J ends, which lost 4 bases and 2 bases, there was a span of 13 bases. CDR3 nucleotides: TGTGCCAGCAGCCCGGAATGGGAGACCTACGAGCAGTACTTC. Residues: CASSPEWETYEQYF. Drawing the rest from reference TRBV5-8 and TRBJ2-7, the complete variable domain is EAGVTQSPTHLIKTRGQQATLRCSPISGHTSVYWYQQALGLGLQFLLWYDEGEERNRGNFPPRFSGRQFPNYSSELNVNALELEDSALYLCASSPEWETYEQYFGPGTRLTVT.

The chain employs TRBV19 and TRBJ1-1; D perhaps matches TRBD1 (6 bases). With 0 bases removed from V and 3 bases from J, the gap between germline ends came to 14 bases. Per germline, CDR1 LNHDA and CDR2 SQIVND (reference sequence). The CDR3 totals 16 residues. In DNA form, the CDR3 reads TGTGCCAGTAGTATAGAATACAGGGCCCAAGACACTGAAGCTTTCTTT. This codes for CASSIEYRAQDTEAFF.

V gene TRBV11-2 combines with J gene TRBJ2-1, with 12 bases matching TRBD1. Germline lookup yields CDR1 SGHAT and CDR2 FQNNGV. After removal of 5 bases from V and 7 bases from J, the junction contained 9 bases not matched to a gene. CDR3 size: 16 residues. CDR3 coding DNA: TGTGCCAGCAGCAGTTGGGACAGGGGGCAATGGAATGAGCAGTTCTTC. Translating it yields CASSSWDRGQWNEQFF. Full variable domain (outside the CDR3, taken from reference TRBV11-2 and TRBJ2-1): EAGVAQSPRYKIIEKRQSVAFWCNPISGHATLYWYQQILGQGPKLLIQFQNNGVVDDSQLPKDRFSAERLKGVDSTLKIQPAKLEDSAVYLCASSSWDRGQWNEQFFGPGTRLTVL.

The chain carries TRBV2 and TRBJ1-2; TRBD1 matches 9 bases. The germline gives CDR1 SNHLY, CDR2 FYNNEI. Germline trimming cut 5 bases from V and 4 bases from J; bases unmatched to any gene: 2. The CDR3 is 13 amino acids. CDR3 protein: CASSLTGGYGYTF. In nucleotides, the CDR3 is TGTGCCAGCAGTTTGACAGGGGGCTATGGCTACACCTTC.

This clone was counted a single time. The chain employs TRBV18 and TRBJ1-2; 12 bases agree with TRBD1. The V and J ends lost 4 bases and 8 bases, in that order; junction bases with no gene match: 8. In germline, CDR1 is KGHSH, CDR2 LQKENI. The CDR3 is 15 residues long. Here the CDR3 DNA reads TGTGCCAGCTCACTGCCGGGACAGGGGGCGGAAGGCTACACCTTC. Translated, it gives CASSLPGQGAEGYTF.

In its sample, this clone was seen many times. The chain uses TRBV27 and TRBJ2-1; 9 positions match TRBD2. The germline CDR1 and CDR2 sequences are MNHEY and SMNVEV (reference sequence). V shed 5 bases, J shed 3 bases, and the junction held 11 bases outside the gene matches. This CDR3 is 17 amino acids long. This CDR3 is CASSTSLSGRYYNEQFF. CDR3 DNA sequence: TGTGCCAGCAGTACCTCCCTTAGCGGGAGATACTACAATGAGCAGTTCTTC.